This T cell receptor (beta chain) was captured in a study of prognosis after radiotherapy for stage I lung cancer. The junction had 5 bases not matched to a gene; V was cut back by 3 bases and J by 0 bases. The CDR3 is 16 amino acids. Germline V gene lookup returns CDR1 SGDLS and CDR2 YYNGEE. Ten or more counts support this clonotype. The TCR beta CDR3 region was amplified from genomic DNA, with two rounds of multiplex PCR being used for the amplification. Each TRBV and TRBJ gene had its own primer in the first PCR round. One entry per CDR3 protein, called by TCRdb with MiXCR from the multiplex PCR reads. The data hold some 34,000 distinct CDR3 sequences, with nearly 35% observed a single time.

The receptor was derived from a donor of 50 years or more with non-small cell lung cancer. The rearrangement uses TRBV9 and TRBJ2-3, with 9 bases lining up with TRBD2. This specimen consisted of PBMCs, obtained before or after stereotactic body radiation therapy (not recorded which). In DNA, the CDR3 is TGTGCCAGCAGCGGACTAGCGGAACCTAGCACAGATACGCAGTATTTT. It codes for CASSGLAEPSTDTQYF.